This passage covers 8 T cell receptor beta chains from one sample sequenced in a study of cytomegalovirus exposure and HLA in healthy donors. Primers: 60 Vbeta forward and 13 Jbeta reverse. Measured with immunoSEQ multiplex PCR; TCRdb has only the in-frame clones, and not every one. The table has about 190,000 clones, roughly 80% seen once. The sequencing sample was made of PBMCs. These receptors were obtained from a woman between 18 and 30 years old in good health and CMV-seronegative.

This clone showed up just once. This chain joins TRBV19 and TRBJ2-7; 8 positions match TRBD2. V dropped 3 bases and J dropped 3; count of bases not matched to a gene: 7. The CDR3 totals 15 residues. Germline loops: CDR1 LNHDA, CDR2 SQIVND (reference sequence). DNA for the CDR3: TGTGCCAGTAGTATGGGGCTAGCGGGTGTCTACGAGCAGTACTTC. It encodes CASSMGLAGVYEQYF.

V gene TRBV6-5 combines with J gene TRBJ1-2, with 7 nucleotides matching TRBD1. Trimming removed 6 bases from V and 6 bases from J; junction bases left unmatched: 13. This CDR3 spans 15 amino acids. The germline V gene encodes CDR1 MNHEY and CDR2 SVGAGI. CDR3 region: CASRKTTGRYDGYTF. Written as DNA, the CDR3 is TGTGCCAGCAGAAAAACGACAGGGAGGTACGATGGCTACACCTTC.

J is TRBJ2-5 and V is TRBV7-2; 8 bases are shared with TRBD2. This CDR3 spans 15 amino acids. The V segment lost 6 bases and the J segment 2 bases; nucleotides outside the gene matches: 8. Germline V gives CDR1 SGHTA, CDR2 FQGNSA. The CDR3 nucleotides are TGTGCCAGCAGGATTAGCGGGATGGGGCAAGAGACCCAGTACTTC. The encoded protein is CASRISGMGQETQYF.

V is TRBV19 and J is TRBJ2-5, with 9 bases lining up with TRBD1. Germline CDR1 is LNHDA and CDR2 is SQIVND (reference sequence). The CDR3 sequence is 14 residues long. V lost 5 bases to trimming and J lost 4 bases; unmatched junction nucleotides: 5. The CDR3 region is CASSSGQGRETQYF. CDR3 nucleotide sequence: TGTGCCAGTAGTTCGGGACAGGGACGAGAGACCCAGTACTTC.

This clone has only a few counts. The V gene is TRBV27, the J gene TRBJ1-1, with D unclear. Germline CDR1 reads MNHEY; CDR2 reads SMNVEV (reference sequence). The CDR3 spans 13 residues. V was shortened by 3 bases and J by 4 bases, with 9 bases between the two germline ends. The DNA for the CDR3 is TGTGCCAGCAGTTTCCAAAGGAGCACTGAAGCTTTCTTT. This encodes CASSFQRSTEAFF.

The CDR3 DNA reads TGTGCCAGCAGTTTTTTGGGTCTAGAGGGCTACACCTTC. Protein product: CASSFLGLEGYTF. The V gene is TRBV27, the J gene TRBJ1-2; D remains unclear. This CDR3 region has 13 residues. V was trimmed by 3 bases and J by 8 bases, leaving 13 bases between them. Germline V CDR1 and CDR2: MNHEY, SMNVEV (reference sequence).

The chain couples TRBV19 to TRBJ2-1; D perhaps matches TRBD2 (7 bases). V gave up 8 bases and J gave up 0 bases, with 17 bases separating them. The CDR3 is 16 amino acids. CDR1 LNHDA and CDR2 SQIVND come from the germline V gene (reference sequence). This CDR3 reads CASWEGGHSSYNEQFF. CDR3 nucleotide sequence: TGTGCCAGTTGGGAGGGGGGGCATAGCTCCTACAATGAGCAGTTCTTC.

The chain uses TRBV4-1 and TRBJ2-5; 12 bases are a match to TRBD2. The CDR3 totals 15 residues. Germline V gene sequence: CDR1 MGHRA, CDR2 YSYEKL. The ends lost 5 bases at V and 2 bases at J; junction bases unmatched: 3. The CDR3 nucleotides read TGCGCCAGCAGCGCCGGACTAGCGGGGCAAGAGACCCAGTACTTC. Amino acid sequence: CASSAGLAGQETQYF.